This T cell receptor (beta chain) was found in a study of T cell repertoires in cytomegalovirus infection. This CDR3 spans 14 amino acids. Trimming pared 6 bases from V and 8 bases from J, leaving 17 bases between. Looked up from germline, CDR1 is MNHEY and CDR2 is SVGEGT. TCRdb re-derived calls from the reads in MiXCR, one entry per CDR3 protein. The table records roughly 300,000 distinct CDR3 sequences, about 25% of them present only once. This clonotype was seen only a few times. Input material: PBMCs. The chain couples TRBV6-2 or TRBV6-3 to TRBJ2-1, with D possibly TRBD1 on 6 matching bases. The source is a human donor in good health (CMV status not recorded). Some clones in this sample may be carry-over from other donors' samples. CDR3: CASRLGTIVDEQFF. As DNA, the CDR3 is TGTGCCAGCAGACTCGGGACAATCGTGGATGAGCAGTTCTTC.